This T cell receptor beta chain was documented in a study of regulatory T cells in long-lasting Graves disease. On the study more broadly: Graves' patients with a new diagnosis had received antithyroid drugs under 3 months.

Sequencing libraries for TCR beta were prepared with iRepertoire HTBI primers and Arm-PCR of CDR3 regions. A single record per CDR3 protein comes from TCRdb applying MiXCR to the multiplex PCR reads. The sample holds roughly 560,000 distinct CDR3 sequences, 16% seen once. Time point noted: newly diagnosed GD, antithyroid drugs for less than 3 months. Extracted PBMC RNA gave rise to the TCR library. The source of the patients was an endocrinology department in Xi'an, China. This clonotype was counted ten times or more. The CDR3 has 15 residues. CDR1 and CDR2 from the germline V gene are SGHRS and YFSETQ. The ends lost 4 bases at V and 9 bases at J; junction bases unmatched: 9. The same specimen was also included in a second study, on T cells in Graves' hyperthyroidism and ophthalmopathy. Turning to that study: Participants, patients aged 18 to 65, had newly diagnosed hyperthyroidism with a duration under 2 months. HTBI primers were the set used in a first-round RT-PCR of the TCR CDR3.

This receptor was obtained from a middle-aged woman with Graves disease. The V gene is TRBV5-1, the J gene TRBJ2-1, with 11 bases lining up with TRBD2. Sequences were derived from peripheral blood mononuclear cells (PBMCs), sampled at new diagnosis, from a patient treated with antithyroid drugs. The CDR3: CASSLRLAGISEQFF. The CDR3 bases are TGCGCCAGCAGCCTGCGACTAGCGGGGATAAGTGAGCAGTTCTTC.